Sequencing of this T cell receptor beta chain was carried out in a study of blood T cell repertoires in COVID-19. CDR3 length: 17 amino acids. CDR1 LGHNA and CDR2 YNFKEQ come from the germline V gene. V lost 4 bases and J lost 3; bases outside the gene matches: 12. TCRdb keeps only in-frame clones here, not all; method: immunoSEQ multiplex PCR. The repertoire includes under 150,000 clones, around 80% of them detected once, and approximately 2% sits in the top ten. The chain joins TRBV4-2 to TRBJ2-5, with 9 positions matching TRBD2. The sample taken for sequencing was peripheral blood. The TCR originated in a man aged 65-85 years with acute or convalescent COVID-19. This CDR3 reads CASSPMGASGEEETQYF. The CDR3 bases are TGTGCCAGCAGCCCTATGGGGGCTAGCGGGGAGGAAGAGACCCAGTACTTC.